The rows below give T cell receptor beta chains drawn from one sample of a study of cytomegalovirus exposure and HLA in healthy donors. Clones were sequenced by immunoSEQ multiplex PCR, and TCRdb holds only the in-frame ones, with some missing. The sample includes some 150,000 clones, roughly four fifths seen only once; the top ten take roughly 4.5%. Sample: PBMCs. Receptor source: a man aged 35 to 55 in good health and CMV-seropositive. Both conserved end residues are part of each CDR3. Each record gives: D gene, V gene, J gene, clone size, CDR3 protein, CDR3 DNA. A D gene is named only where the DNA matches it firmly. Clone size appears in some rows only: once, few, many, or a class for an expanded clone.

NA	TRBV12-5	TRBJ2-7	NA	CASGLLMTTARATYEQYF	TGTGCTAGTGGTCTCCTAATGACAACCGCCAGGGCCACCTACGAGCAGTACTTC
TRBD2	TRBV9	TRBJ2-2	few	CASSFERGGLSGELFF	TGTGCCAGCAGCTTCGAGCGGGGGGGCCTTTCCGGGGAGCTGTTTTTT
NA	TRBV9	TRBJ1-1	NA	CASSVGGATEAFF	TGTGCCAGCAGCGTAGGCGGAGCCACGGAAGCTTTCTTT
TRBD1	TRBV18	TRBJ1-1	NA	CASSPLTGMGTEAFF	TGTGCCAGCTCACCCCTGACAGGGATGGGCACTGAAGCTTTCTTT
NA	TRBV27	TRBJ1-5	NA	CASSFLGGDPSNQPQHF	TGTGCCAGCAGTTTCCTCGGAGGGGATCCCAGCAATCAGCCCCAGCATTTT
TRBD2	TRBV10-3	TRBJ2-3	NA	CAISQRTSGGPDTQYF	TGTGCCATCAGCCAGAGGACTAGCGGGGGGCCAGATACGCAGTATTTT
NA	TRBV19	TRBJ2-7	NA	CATKGFSYEQYF	TGTGCCACCAAGGGGTTCTCCTACGAGCAGTACTTC
NA	TRBV27	TRBJ1-2	NA	CASTSLGADYGYTF	TGTGCCAGCACTTCTCTCGGCGCGGACTATGGCTACACCTTC
TRBD1	TRBV10-3	TRBJ1-1	NA	CAIGGGQVLNTEAFF	TGTGCCATCGGGGGGGGACAGGTCCTGAACACTGAAGCTTTCTTT
NA	TRBV6-5	TRBJ2-7	NA	CASSYSGLSPYEQYF	TGTGCCAGCAGTTACTCGGGCTTGTCTCCCTACGAGCAGTACTTC
NA	TRBV18	TRBJ1-1	NA	CASSREANTEAFF	TGTGCCAGCTCCCGGGAAGCGAACACTGAAGCTTTCTTT
TRBD2	TRBV9	TRBJ2-3	NA	CASSPGTSGDTQYF	TGTGCCAGCAGCCCCGGGACTAGTGGAGATACGCAGTATTTT
NA	TRBV2	TRBJ2-1	NA	CAMLLQKLNNEQFF	TGTGCCATGCTACTTCAAAAACTGAACAATGAGCAGTTCTTC
TRBD1	TRBV19	TRBJ1-6	NA	CASQLQGAGSPLHF	TGTGCCAGCCAATTACAGGGGGCTGGTTCACCCCTCCACTTT
NA	TRBV11-3	TRBJ1-3	NA	CASSRGGPGNTIYF	TGTGCCAGCAGCCGCGGGGGGCCTGGAAACACCATATATTTT
TRBD1	TRBV10-3	TRBJ1-2	NA	CAISEAPGQGDYGYTF	TGTGCCATCAGTGAGGCACCGGGACAGGGGGACTATGGCTACACCTTC
TRBD2	TRBV5-1	TRBJ2-3	NA	CASSTSGRATVTQYF	TGCGCCAGCAGCACTAGCGGGAGGGCCACGGTTACGCAGTATTTT
TRBD1	TRBV18	TRBJ1-2	NA	CASSPVQGPYYGYTF	TGTGCCAGCTCACCGGTACAGGGGCCTTACTATGGCTACACCTTC
NA	TRBV7-8	TRBJ1-4	NA	CASTRLGGSNEKLFF	TGTGCCAGCACCCGCCTGGGGGGGAGTAATGAAAAACTGTTTTTT
TRBD1	TRBV9	TRBJ1-4	NA	CAGDRGLCAPATNEKLFF	TGTGCCGGGGACAGGGGGCTTTGTGCTCCGGCAACTAATGAAAAACTGTTTTTT
TRBD2	TRBV7-3	TRBJ2-2	NA	CASSTTSGRTGELFF	TGTGCCAGCAGCACTACTAGCGGGCGGACCGGGGAGCTGTTTTTT
NA	TRBV12-5	TRBJ2-7	NA	CASGYDDYYEQYF	TGTGCTAGTGGTTACGACGACTACTACGAGCAGTACTTC
NA	TRBV6-1	TRBJ2-1	NA	CASILGDSTVNEQFF	TGTGCCAGCATCTTAGGGGACTCTACAGTCAATGAGCAGTTCTTC